These 20 T cell receptor beta chains were all obtained from the same sample, sequenced in a study of shared clonotypes between healthy human individuals. Sequenced by immunoSEQ multiplex PCR; TCRdb stores in-frame clones only, minus some. The sample includes fewer than 2.5 million clones, 80% to 95% of them seen just once. Sample: naive CD4+ T cells from PBMCs. Documented subset: CD45RA+ positively selected. These receptors all stem from a man younger than 30 in good health. Some clones in this sample may be carry-over from other donors' samples.

Comments on this clone: Within the sample, other DNA sequences also encode this same CDR3. J is TRBJ1-1 and V is TRBV2, with D possibly being TRBD1 (6 bases). This CDR3 region has 13 residues. The germline V and J ends were trimmed by 4 bases and 4 bases, with 10 bases remaining between them. Germline assignment: CDR1 SNHLY and CDR2 FYNNEI. CDR3 region: CASSVGGITEAFF. The CDR3 coding sequence is TGTGCCAGCAGTGTAGGGGGGATCACTGAAGCTTTCTTT.

V gene TRBV6-5 combines with J gene TRBJ2-7; D is perhaps TRBD1 (5 bases). Germline CDR1 MNHEY, CDR2 SVGAGI. The CDR3 runs to 14 residues. V lost 6 bases, J lost 3 bases, and 15 bases lay in between. The CDR3 region is CASSFSEDSYEQYF. CDR3 sequence (DNA): TGTGCCAGCAGCTTCAGCGAAGACAGCTACGAGCAGTACTTC.

This rearrangement joins TRBV7-9 to TRBJ2-3; possible D gene TRBD2, 6 bases. Per germline, CDR1 SEHNR and CDR2 FQNEAQ (reference sequence). The CDR3 totals 16 residues. The ends were cut back, 5 bases at V and 0 bases at J, with 15 bases in the middle. The CDR3, as DNA: TGTGCCAGCAGCGGGTGGCGGGGTGCTAGCACAGATACGCAGTATTTT. Translation gives CASSGWRGASTDTQYF.

As for this clone: The same CDR3 arises from other DNA sequences in this sample as well. The gene calls are TRBV28 and TRBJ2-7; D possibly uses TRBD1 or TRBD2 (6 bases each). The V gene's germline CDR1 is MDHEN and CDR2 SYDVKM. The CDR3 extends over 14 amino acids. V lost 2 bases and J lost 3, with 11 bases in between. The CDR3 reads CASSLTGGIYEQYF. As DNA, the CDR3 is TGTGCCAGCAGTTTAACCGGGGGCATCTACGAGCAGTACTTC.

DNA of the CDR3: TGTGCCAGCACAGATAGTAATGAAAAACTGTTTTTT. It is translated as CASTDSNEKLFF. The chain uses TRBV7-2 and TRBJ1-4; D gene unclear. This CDR3 contains 12 residues. V was shortened by 7 bases and J by 4 bases, with 7 bases between the two germline ends. CDR1 SGHTA and CDR2 FQGNSA come from the germline V gene.

A note on this clone: The sample holds other DNA sequences that translate to the same CDR3. The rearrangement links TRBV28 to TRBJ2-7; 8 positions agree with TRBD1. With V trimmed by 6 bases and J by 2 bases, 0 bases remained unmatched. In germline, CDR1 is MDHEN, CDR2 SYDVKM. This CDR3 spans 12 amino acids. The CDR3 DNA reads as TGTGCCAGCAGGGACAGGGCCTACGAGCAGTACTTC. Translation gives CASRDRAYEQYF.

The V and J genes are TRBV5-1 and TRBJ1-2; D ambiguous. Trimming cost V 4 bases and J 8 bases, with 18 bases left between them. This CDR3 spans 14 amino acids. Germline-derived CDR1 and CDR2 are SGHRS and YFSETQ. The CDR3 here is CASSPGRTQQGYTF. CDR3 sequence (DNA): TGCGCCAGCAGCCCCGGACGGACCCAGCAAGGCTACACCTTC.

The CDR3 is CASSPVGAQLNTIYF. CDR3 in DNA: TGCGCCAGCAGCCCGGTGGGGGCCCAACTAAACACCATATATTTT. J is TRBJ1-3 and V is TRBV5-1; a weak D match, TRBD1 (6 bases). Germline V gives CDR1 SGHRS, CDR2 YFSETQ. This CDR3 spans 15 amino acids. V was cut by 4 bases and J by 6 bases, with 17 bases left in between. Full variable domain (outside the CDR3, taken from reference TRBV5-1 and TRBJ1-3): KAGVTQTPRYLIKTRGQQVTLSCSPISGHRSVSWYQQTPGQGLQFLFEYFSETQRNKGNFPGRFSGRQFSNSRSEMNVSTLELGDSALYLCASSPVGAQLNTIYFGEGSWLTVV.

The chain links TRBV5-4 to TRBJ1-5; 8 nucleotides match TRBD1. The CDR3 has 15 amino acids. V lost 4 bases to trimming and J lost 5 bases; unmatched junction nucleotides: 8. CDR1 is SGHNT, CDR2 YYREEE, per germline (reference sequence). The CDR3 is CASSIGQGRDQPQHF. The CDR3 nucleotides read TGTGCCAGCAGCATCGGACAGGGACGGGATCAGCCCCAGCATTTT.

The CDR3 DNA reads as TGTGCCAGCAGCTTAACGGTTGGTCTACCGCCGGGCGAGCAGTACTTC. It codes for CASSLTVGLPPGEQYF. The rearrangement joins TRBV7-3 to TRBJ2-7; D gene unclear. Germline V gene data show CDR1 as SGHTA and CDR2 as FQGTGA. The CDR3 sequence is 16 residues long. Trimming left V 0 bases short and J 6 bases short, with 18 bases between.

The chain couples TRBV27 to TRBJ2-2; D possibly corresponds to TRBD2 (6 bases). Germline CDR1 reads MNHEY; CDR2 reads SMNVEV (reference sequence). This CDR3 is 18 amino acids long. V lost 0 bases and J lost 7, with 21 bases in between. CDR3 DNA sequence: TGTGCCAGCAGTTTATCAGTTGGGCGGGCTAGCGTGGGCGGGGAGCTGTTTTTT. Translated, it gives CASSLSVGRASVGGELFF.

This chain connects TRBV6-1 to TRBJ1-2; 7 nucleotides align to TRBD1. The J segment lost 2 bases and the V segment lost 2 bases, leaving 8 bases of the junction unmatched. CDR1 and CDR2 (germline): MNHNS, SASEGT. This CDR3 has 16 residues. CDR3 DNA sequence: TGTGCCAGCAGTGAATATGGGGGCAGGGGGAACTATGGCTACACCTTC. It translates to CASSEYGGRGNYGYTF.

J is TRBJ2-7 and V is TRBV29-1, with D tentatively TRBD2 (5 bases). Trimming took 4 bases from V and 2 from J, leaving 12 bases between them. This CDR3 comprises 13 residues. Germline V gene sequence: CDR1 SQVTM, CDR2 ANQGSEA. CDR3 region: CSVAYGIPYEQYF. The CDR3 DNA reads TGCAGCGTTGCTTACGGGATACCCTACGAGCAGTACTTC.

This chain uses TRBV6-5 with TRBJ2-7; D could derive from TRBD1 or TRBD2 (5 bases each). The CDR3 runs 15 residues. The V end lost 6 bases, the J end lost 0 bases, and 15 bases lay between the germline ends. The V gene's germline CDR1 is MNHEY and CDR2 SVGAGI. CDR3 amino acids: CASSLRDRRSYEQYF. The CDR3 nucleotides are TGTGCCAGCAGCCTAAGGGACCGCCGCTCCTACGAGCAGTACTTC.

The gene calls are TRBV18 and TRBJ2-1, with 12 bases lining up with TRBD2. CDR3 length: 19 amino acids. V was pared by 2 bases and J by 5 bases, with 13 bases of the junction left unmatched. Germline V lookup: CDR1 KGHSH, CDR2 LQKENI. The CDR3 DNA reads TGTGCCAGCTCACCATTTACGCCCCAGACTAGCGGGAGAGACAATGAGCAGTTCTTC. This codes for CASSPFTPQTSGRDNEQFF.

A remark on this clone: In the same sample, other DNA sequences code for this CDR3. V gene TRBV20-1 combines with J gene TRBJ2-7; D not resolved. Trimming cost V 3 bases and J 3 bases, with 6 bases left between them. The CDR3 length is 11 residues. The germline V gene encodes CDR1 DFQATT and CDR2 SNEGSKA (reference sequence). CDR3 protein: CSASRVYEQYF. CDR3 DNA sequence: TGCAGTGCTAGCCGGGTCTACGAGCAGTACTTC.

This rearrangement joins TRBV4-1 to TRBJ1-1; 9 nucleotides agree with TRBD1. The CDR3 contains 15 residues. Trimming at V came to 4 bases and at J to 3 bases, leaving 6 bases not matched to a gene. Germline-derived CDR1 and CDR2 are MGHRA and YSYEKL. The CDR3 spells CASSPRDREDTEAFF. Here the CDR3 DNA reads TGCGCCAGCAGCCCCCGGGACAGGGAGGACACTGAAGCTTTCTTT.

The chain uses TRBV6-6 and TRBJ2-2; D not resolved. This CDR3 has 13 residues. V gave up 8 bases and J gave up 0 bases, with 7 bases separating them. Germline values: CDR1 MNHNY, CDR2 SVGAGI (reference sequence). CDR3 in amino acids: CASSEPNTGELFF. As DNA, the CDR3 is TGTGCCAGCTCCGAGCCGAACACCGGGGAGCTGTTTTTT.

The rearrangement joins TRBV2 to TRBJ1-5; D might be TRBD1 (5 bases). Between the trimmed V and J ends, which lost 6 bases and 5 bases, there was a span of 14 bases. The germline V gene has CDR1 SNHLY and CDR2 FYNNEI. The CDR3 has 14 residues. CDR3 in amino acids: CASSHDSRDQPQHF. CDR3 in DNA: TGTGCCAGCAGCCACGACAGTAGGGATCAGCCCCAGCATTTT.

With respect to this clone: Other DNA sequences in the sample encode the same CDR3. The rearrangement uses TRBV5-1 and TRBJ2-5, with D possibly matching TRBD2 (5 bases). The germline CDR1 and CDR2 sequences are SGHRS and YFSETQ. V was trimmed by 0 bases and J by 3 bases, leaving 9 bases between them. CDR3 length equals 14 residues. CDR3 bases: TGCGCCAGCAGCTTGGGAGGACTTAAAGAGACCCAGTACTTC. Protein product: CASSLGGLKETQYF.